This T cell receptor beta chain was found in a study of OX40 agonist ivuxolimab in advanced cancers. Background for the entire study: Ivuxolimab was an agonistic, fully human IgG2 monoclonal antibody directed against OX40 (CD134), a costimulatory receptor. The paper describes the monotherapy dose-escalation part (N of about 47 patients) of the phase I trial of ivuxolimab. Intravenous ivuxolimab was administered to patients every 2 weeks at six dose levels: 0.01, 0.1, 0.3, 1.5, 3 and 10 mg/kg. A male proportion of around 83% and a mean age of around 60 years, ranging from about 23 to 90, were recorded for the dose-escalation cohort. Among the roughly 54 dose-escalation patients, around 20 had hepatocellular carcinoma, about 15 melanoma, 9 renal cell carcinoma and 9 head and neck cancer. Patients were allowed to have had prior anti-PD-1, anti-PD-L1 or anti-CTLA-4 therapy, and about 40% of the dose-escalation patients had been treated with checkpoint inhibitors. The purpose of peripheral TCRbeta sequencing was to test whether ivuxolimab changed TCR sequence diversity and led to clonal T-cell expansion. Partial responses were achieved by three dose-escalation patients, of whom one had hepatocellular carcinoma and two had cutaneous melanoma. Results and caveats for the whole study, not just this receptor: After ivuxolimab, CD8+ T cells had more expanded clones than CD4+ T cells on average. In partial responders in the 0.1-3.0 mg/kg groups, normalized peripheral clonal expansion was found to be among the lowest, especially among CD8+ T cells. At doses of 0.1 to 3.0 mg/kg, clonal expansion of both CD4+ and CD8+ T cells in blood was seen between baseline and week 6. Low levels of normalized T-cell clonal expansion were also seen in some nonresponding patients. Antigen specificity was not determined for the clonally expanded peripheral T cells.

To sequence the TCRbeta CDR3 region, genomic DNA was isolated from the sorted cells. The immunoSEQ Assay was used for sequencing of TCRbeta CDR3 regions. The immuneACCESS repertoire file appears here via TCRdb, limited to in-frame rearrangements. These files lack a portion of the clones; in checked studies, under half of the deficit traces to unresolved V genes, and the cause of the others is not known. This sample has over 25,000 clones in its table, and 65% to 90% of those were observed once. The ten largest clones take up 48% of the sample. On this clone itself: Its antigen is unknown. No much larger clone exists at a distance of one base, and base qualities are not known.

The CDR3 holds 14 amino acids from the cysteine to the phenylalanine. Solely the CDR3 DNA is kept, with 42 bases framed from the first base. Trimming at the junction amounts to 4 bases on V and 3 bases on J, and the germline ends lie 13 bases apart. The germline V gene provides CDR1 SGHDN and CDR2 FVKESK. The trial excluded patients who had a history of autoimmune disease or were on systemic immunosuppression. Peripheral blood for TCR sequencing was collected from all dose cohorts at baseline, on cycle 4 day 1, and on cycle 7 day 1. Samples came from an open-label, multicenter, first-in-human phase I dose-escalation trial of ivuxolimab. Adults with locally advanced or metastatic head and neck squamous cell, hepatocellular, melanoma or renal cell carcinoma were enrolled in the trial. Before TCR sequencing, CD4+ and CD8+ T cells were separately sorted from peripheral blood.

This TCR was sampled from an adult with an advanced solid tumor such as melanoma, head and neck, liver or kidney cancer. The chain is assembled from TRBV14 and TRBJ2-7, with the D call perhaps TRBD1 or TRBD2, as 6 bases match in each case. The sequenced sample was CD4+ or CD8+ T cells sorted from blood, obtained in a trial of the OX40 agonist ivuxolimab. The DNA reads TGTGCCAGCAGCCCCCGAGGAGGGGGCTACGAGCAGTACTTC. It encodes CASSPRGGGYEQYF.